This T cell receptor (beta chain) was identified during a study of blood T cells in healthy people across ages. Study results and limitations: The donors' CMV status was not determined, possibly confounding changes in expanded clonotypes. Since the PBMCs were unsorted, naive and antigen-experienced cells could not be conclusively compared.

The ends were cut back, 1 base at V and 7 bases at J, with 11 bases in the middle. Germline V gene sequence: CDR1 SGHDN, CDR2 FVKESK. There are 15 residues in the CDR3. Concerning this clonotype: Its antigen is unidentified.

Through a sample-barcoded 5' primer and a J-beta primer mix, a second PCR was run for 7 to 11 cycles. Every cDNA molecule bore a tag from a template-switch adaptor containing 12 random nucleotides. From each sample, at least 2.5 million paired-end reads containing CDR3 were obtained. TCRdb re-called the 5' RACE reads with MiXCR, one entry per CDR3 protein. The sample consists of approximately 1.5 million distinct CDR3 sequences, approximately 43% of them appearing once. The sequence came from a woman aged 18-29 years in good health. The chain carries TRBV14 and TRBJ1-6; D may be TRBD1 (5 bases). The sample was blood. This CDR3 is CASSQVGVGNSPLHF. CDR3 nucleotides: TGTGCCAGCAGCCAAGTAGGGGTCGGGAATTCACCCCTCCACTTT.